This T cell receptor beta chain was captured by sequencing in a study of blood T cell repertoires in COVID-19. Study in general: Researchers got acute and convalescent COVID-19 samples from the United States, Italy and Spain. T cells, B-cell-depleted T cells, or PBMCs supplied cDNA or gDNA.

Original data processing: Amplifying reference gene primers gave estimates of nucleated cell counts. TCRdb keeps only in-frame clones here, not all; method: immunoSEQ multiplex PCR. That table furnishes V, J and clone size, whereas the DNA furnished D and trimming. The table includes about 240,000 clones, around four fifths detected once. The TCR originated in a woman in her 70s with acute or convalescent COVID-19. Sequenced sample: peripheral blood.

The CDR3 sequence: CASSYSPATEFSYEQYF. The DNA for the CDR3 is TGTGCCAGCAGTTACTCCCCCGCGACGGAGTTCTCCTACGAGCAGTACTTC. The chain links TRBV6-2 or TRBV6-3 to TRBJ2-7; D is uncertain. This CDR3 spans 17 amino acids. CDR1 and CDR2 from the germline V gene are MNHEY and SVGEGT. V lost 0 bases and J 0 bases, leaving 15 bases between the germline ends.